A selection of T cell receptor beta chains follows, all from one sample in a study of cytomegalovirus exposure and HLA in healthy donors. The method was immunoSEQ multiplex PCR; TCRdb's version includes in-frame clones alone and lacks a portion of them. Of some 150,000 clones listed, approximately 82% were seen once; the top ten hold over 3%. The specimen sequenced was PBMCs. The receptors derive from a man aged 35 to 55 in good health and CMV-seronegative. CDR3s include the opening cysteine and the closing phenylalanine or tryptophan. The order of the fields is clone size, V gene, D gene, J gene, CDR3 DNA, CDR3 protein. A D gene is named only where the DNA matches it firmly. Clone size is stated in some rows and not others, as once, few, many or a class when expanded.

abundance: .
v_gene: TRBV5-1
d_gene: TRBD1
j_gene: TRBJ2-3
CDR3nt: TGCGCCAGCAGCCCGGGACGGGGACAGACGCAAAGCCGCACAGATACGCAGTATTTT
CDR3aa: CASSPGRGQTQSRTDTQYF

abundance: .
v_gene: TRBV5-6
d_gene: .
j_gene: TRBJ2-7
CDR3nt: TGTGCCAGCAGCTTCGACAGGATCTCGAGGGAGCAGTACTTC
CDR3aa: CASSFDRISREQYF

abundance: few
v_gene: TRBV27
d_gene: .
j_gene: TRBJ2-3
CDR3nt: TGTGCCAGCATGGCCACTTTTGCGGCAGATACGCAGTATTTT
CDR3aa: CASMATFAADTQYF

abundance: few
v_gene: TRBV4-1
d_gene: .
j_gene: TRBJ1-1
CDR3nt: TGCGCCAGCAGCCAAGATTTTCCGGTGGGGGGGAGAAAAGCTGAAGCTTTCTTT
CDR3aa: CASSQDFPVGGRKAEAFF

abundance: .
v_gene: TRBV5-1
d_gene: .
j_gene: TRBJ2-3
CDR3nt: TGCGCCAGCAGCTTGGTCCAAGGGGCTGGGGATCCAGATACGCAGTATTTT
CDR3aa: CASSLVQGAGDPDTQYF

abundance: .
v_gene: TRBV5-8
d_gene: TRBD1
j_gene: TRBJ1-4
CDR3nt: TGTGCCAGCAGCTGGCACTTTCGGGACAGATTAAGTGAAAAACTGTTTTTT
CDR3aa: CASSWHFRDRLSEKLFF

abundance: few
v_gene: TRBV6-5
d_gene: .
j_gene: TRBJ2-3
CDR3nt: TGTGCCAGCAGGGACACCACAGATATGCAGTATTTT
CDR3aa: CASRDTTDMQYF

abundance: .
v_gene: TRBV5-4
d_gene: .
j_gene: TRBJ2-3
CDR3nt: TGTGCCAGCCACCGGACAGAACCGTGGGGCACAGATACGCAGTATTTT
CDR3aa: CASHRTEPWGTDTQYF

abundance: .
v_gene: TRBV19
d_gene: .
j_gene: TRBJ2-7
CDR3nt: TGTGCCAGTAGTGAACAACTCGGGTCCTCCTACGAGCAGTACTTC
CDR3aa: CASSEQLGSSYEQYF

abundance: few
v_gene: TRBV4-1
d_gene: TRBD2
j_gene: TRBJ2-2
CDR3nt: TGCGCCAGCAGCCAAGGGGATCTAGCGGGGGGAGGCACCGGGGAGCTGTTTTTT
CDR3aa: CASSQGDLAGGGTGELFF

abundance: .
v_gene: TRBV5-5
d_gene: .
j_gene: TRBJ1-2
CDR3nt: TGTGCCAGCAGCTTGCGATTGGGGGCGAATGGCTACACCTTC
CDR3aa: CASSLRLGANGYTF

abundance: .
v_gene: TRBV28
d_gene: TRBD1
j_gene: TRBJ1-5
CDR3nt: TGTGCCAGCAGCTCCCCCCAGGGGGCTGGGTCGGGCAATCAGCCCCAGCATTTT
CDR3aa: CASSSPQGAGSGNQPQHF

abundance: .
v_gene: TRBV27
d_gene: TRBD2
j_gene: TRBJ2-3
CDR3nt: TGTGCCAGCAGTTCCGCCGGGGGGGCCGTGGATACGCAGTATTTT
CDR3aa: CASSSAGGAVDTQYF